These T cell receptor beta chains were read from a single sample in a study of T cell repertoires in aging, cancer and after chemotherapy. TCRdb fed the multiplex PCR reads into MiXCR, producing one record per CDR3 protein. The table shows under 2,500 distinct CDR3 sequences, with approximately 26% occurring only once. The source material was blood. Receptor source: a human donor in good health. Each CDR3 is given with its conserved first and last residue. The D gene is left open where the match is weak. A clone size is listed for some rows: how often the clone was seen (once, few, many), or a class if it is expanded.

j_gene | d_gene | v_gene | abundance | CDR3nt | CDR3aa
TRBJ2-2 | NA | TRBV11-2 | few | TGTGCCAGCAGCTTTGGGAACACCGGGGAGCTGTTTTTT | CASSFGNTGELFF
TRBJ2-4 | NA | TRBV20-1 | few | TGCAGTGCTAGATATGGTGTGAAAAACATTCAGTACTTC | CSARYGVKNIQYF
TRBJ1-4 | NA | TRBV12-3/TRBV12-4 | NA | TGTGCCAGCAGTTTAGCGAAGGGGACTAATGAAAAACTGTTTTTT | CASSLAKGTNEKLFF
TRBJ2-7 | TRBD1 | TRBV7-2 | few | TGTGCCAGCAGCCGGACAGGGGGGCCCTACGAGCAGTACTTC | CASSRTGGPYEQYF
TRBJ1-6 | NA | TRBV6-6 | large | TGTGCCAGCAGATCCACCGGTTCACCCCTCCACTTT | CASRSTGSPLHF
TRBJ2-3 | NA | TRBV29-1 | NA | TGCAGCGTCGAGGCCCGGAATGCAGATACGCAGTATTTT | CSVEARNADTQYF
TRBJ1-5 | NA | TRBV24-1 | few | TGTGCCACCAGTGATACAGGGCTTCAGCCCCAGCATTTT | CATSDTGLQPQHF
TRBJ2-7 | NA | TRBV5-6 | once | TGCGCCAGCAGCTTGGGGTCAGACGTCTACGAGCAGTACTTC | CASSLGSDVYEQYF
TRBJ2-3 | TRBD2 | TRBV27 | NA | TGTGCCAGCAGAGCCGGGGGGGCCGTAAGCACAGATACGCAGTATTTT | CASRAGGAVSTDTQYF
TRBJ2-6 | NA | TRBV19 | large | TGTGCCAGTAGTATCTTTAGGGCAGGGCGACCTTCCTCTGGGGCCAACGTCCTGACTTTC | CASSIFRAGRPSSGANVLTF
TRBJ2-1 | NA | TRBV5-1 | NA | TGCGCCAGCAGCTTGAGGGACCCACGCTACAATGAGCAGTTCTTC | CASSLRDPRYNEQFF
TRBJ2-3 | TRBD1 | TRBV20-1 | NA | TGCAGTGCTCTCGACAGGGGGAGGACAGATACGCAGTATTTT | CSALDRGRTDTQYF
TRBJ1-1 | NA | TRBV7-9 | few | TGTGCCAGCAGCCAACCCTCAGGGAAGCTCGGGAACACTGAAGCTTTCTTT | CASSQPSGKLGNTEAFF
TRBJ1-2 | NA | TRBV24-1 | medium-sized | TGTGCCACCAGTGATTACAGTGTAGCGGATGGCTACACCTTC | CATSDYSVADGYTF
TRBJ2-3 | NA | TRBV6-6 | medium-sized | TGTGCCAGCGAATACGGCCAGGGCACAGATACGCAGTATTTT | CASEYGQGTDTQYF
TRBJ2-3 | NA | TRBV24-1 | medium-sized | TGTGCCACCAGTGACTTCCCCAGGGAATCGCCGCAGTATTTT | CATSDFPRESPQYF
TRBJ2-1 | NA | TRBV7-2 | NA | TGTGCCAGCAGCGGATACAATGAGCAGTTCTTC | CASSGYNEQFF
TRBJ1-2 | TRBD1 | TRBV20-1 | medium-sized | TGCAGTGCTATGAGGATGGGACAGGATGGCTACACCTTC | CSAMRMGQDGYTF
TRBJ1-6 | NA | TRBV5-1 | few | TGCGCCAGCAGCCCTGAGATTCGGGGGGCAGGGAATAATTCACCCCTCCACTTT | CASSPEIRGAGNNSPLHF
TRBJ2-5 | NA | TRBV4-2 | NA | TGTGCCAGCAGCCAAGCTTCTACCCCCCGCCAAGAGACCCAGTACTTC | CASSQASTPRQETQYF
TRBJ2-1 | TRBD2 | TRBV19 | NA | TGTGCCAGTACCACGAGGGGACTAGCGGGGGGGCCTCATGAGCAGTTCTTC | CASTTRGLAGGPHEQFF
TRBJ2-2 | NA | TRBV10-1 | NA | TGCGCCAGCAGTGAGTGGACAGCTTCGAACACCGGGGAGCTGTTTTTT | CASSEWTASNTGELFF
TRBJ2-7 | NA | TRBV5-1 | few | TGCGCCAGCAGCTTGGATCCGTCTATGATTTACTACGAGCAGTACTTC | CASSLDPSMIYYEQYF
TRBJ1-2 | NA | TRBV7-9 | few | TGTGCCAGCAGCCAAAATAACTATGGCTACACCTTC | CASSQNNYGYTF
TRBJ2-1 | TRBD2 | TRBV19 | medium-sized | TGTGCCAGTACCACGAGGGGACTAGCGGGGGGGCCCTATCAAAATGAGCAGTTCTTC | CASTTRGLAGGPYQNEQFF
TRBJ2-3 | NA | TRBV7-2 | NA | TGTGCCAGCAGCTTCCGAGTCGGGGAGTATACGCAGTATTTT | CASSFRVGEYTQYF
TRBJ2-3 | NA | TRBV12-3/TRBV12-4 | NA | TGTGCCAGCAGTCCTAACCGACAGTCCCTGATGGTGGATACGCAGTATTTT | CASSPNRQSLMVDTQYF
TRBJ2-2 | TRBD2 | TRBV19 | medium-sized | TGTGCCAGTAGTATAGAAGGACTAGCGGCTAACACCGGGGAGCTGTTTTTT | CASSIEGLAANTGELFF
TRBJ1-2 | NA | TRBV29-1 | large | TGCAGCACCCTCCTACAAAGACAGGTTAACTTC | CSTLLQRQVNF